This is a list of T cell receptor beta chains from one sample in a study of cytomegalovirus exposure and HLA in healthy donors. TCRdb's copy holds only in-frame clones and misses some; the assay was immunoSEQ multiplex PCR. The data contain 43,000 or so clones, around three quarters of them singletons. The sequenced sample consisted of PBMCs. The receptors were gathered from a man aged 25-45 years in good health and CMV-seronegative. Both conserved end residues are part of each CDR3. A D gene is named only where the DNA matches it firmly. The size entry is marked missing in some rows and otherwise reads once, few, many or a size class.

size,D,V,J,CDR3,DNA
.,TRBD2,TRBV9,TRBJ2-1,CASSGGLAYEQFF,TGTGCCAGCAGCGGGGGACTAGCGTATGAGCAGTTCTTC
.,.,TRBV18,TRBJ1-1,CASSYPNLGTEAFF,TGTGCCAGCTCATACCCCAACCTAGGCACTGAAGCTTTCTTT
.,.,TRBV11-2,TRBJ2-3,CASSIGTGLLEYF,TGTGCCAGCAGCATTGGAACAGGTCTTTTGGAGTATTTT
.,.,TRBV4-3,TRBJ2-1,CASSHSEEEAYNEQFF,TGCGCCAGCAGCCATTCCGAGGAGGAAGCCTACAATGAGCAGTTCTTC
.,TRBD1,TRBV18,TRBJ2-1,CASSYSGGADEQFF,TGTGCCAGCTCATATTCAGGGGGCGCGGATGAGCAGTTCTTC
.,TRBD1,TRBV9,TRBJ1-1,CASSAVPGQGSGLSTEAFF,TGTGCCAGCAGCGCGGTCCCGGGACAGGGATCAGGGCTCTCCACTGAAGCTTTCTTT
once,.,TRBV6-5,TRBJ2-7,CASSDSGKQYF,TGTGCCAGCAGCGACTCAGGGAAGCAGTACTTC
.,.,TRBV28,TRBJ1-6,CASSTGFWTPLHF,TGTGCCAGCAGTACAGGGTTTTGGACACCCCTCCACTTT
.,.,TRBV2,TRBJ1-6,CASSGRSSYNSPLHF,TGTGCCAGCAGTGGACGGAGCTCCTATAATTCACCCCTCCACTTT
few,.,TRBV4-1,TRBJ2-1,CASSQDAGVGNEQFF,TGCGCCAGCAGCCAAGATGCCGGAGTGGGTAATGAGCAGTTCTTC
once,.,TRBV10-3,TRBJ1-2,CAISVGGRGGYTF,TGTGCCATCAGTGTAGGCGGCCGGGGGGGCTACACCTTC
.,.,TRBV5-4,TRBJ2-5,CASSLRTSPSRETQYF,TGTGCCAGCAGCTTGAGGACATCTCCGTCCCGGGAGACCCAGTACTTC
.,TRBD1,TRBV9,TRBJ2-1,CASSRTGGNEQFF,TGTGCCAGCAGCCGAACAGGGGGCAATGAGCAGTTCTTC
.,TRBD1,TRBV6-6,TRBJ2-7,CASSYSRDSYEQYF,TGTGCCAGCAGTTACTCCCGGGACAGCTACGAGCAGTACTTC
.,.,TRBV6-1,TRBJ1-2,CASSVAGAASYGYTF,TGTGCCAGCAGTGTAGCGGGGGCGGCTTCCTATGGCTACACCTTC
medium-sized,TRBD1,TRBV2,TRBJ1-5,CASRSFGTGVNQPQHF,TGTGCCAGCAGGTCCTTCGGGACAGGGGTTAATCAGCCCCAGCATTTT
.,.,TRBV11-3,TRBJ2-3,CASSAGQLPTDTQYF,TGTGCCAGCAGCGCTGGACAGCTACCCACAGATACGCAGTATTTT
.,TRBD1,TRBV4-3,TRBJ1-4,CASSQVRDREGEKLFF,TGCGCCAGCAGCCAAGTACGAGACAGGGAAGGCGAAAAACTGTTTTTT
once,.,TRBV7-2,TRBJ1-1,CASSLAGGQNTEAFF,TGTGCCAGCAGCTTAGCTGGAGGCCAGAACACTGAAGCTTTCTTT
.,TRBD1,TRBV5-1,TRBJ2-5,CASSVQGAWETQYF,TGCGCCAGCAGCGTACAGGGGGCATGGGAGACCCAGTACTTC
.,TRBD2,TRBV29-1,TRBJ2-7,CSVHGGTSSYEQYF,TGCAGCGTACACGGGGGGACTAGCTCCTACGAGCAGTACTTC
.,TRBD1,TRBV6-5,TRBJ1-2,CATKDRGFFGYTF,TGTGCCACAAAAGACAGGGGCTTCTTCGGCTACACCTTC
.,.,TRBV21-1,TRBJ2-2,CASSQSGTGLRFYTGELFF,TGTGCCAGCAGTCAATCCGGGACAGGGCTAAGGTTTTACACCGGGGAGCTGTTTTTT
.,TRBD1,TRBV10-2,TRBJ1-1,CASRGQGKVDGAFF,TGCGCCAGCAGGGGACAGGGGAAGGTAGATGGGGCTTTCTTT
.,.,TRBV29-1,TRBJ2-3,CSVEARGGGTDTQYF,TGCAGCGTTGAAGCTCGGGGAGGAGGCACAGATACGCAGTATTTT
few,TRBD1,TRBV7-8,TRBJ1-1,CASSARQGNTEAFF,TGTGCCAGCAGCGCCCGACAGGGGAACACTGAAGCTTTCTTT
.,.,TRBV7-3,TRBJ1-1,CASSFVGGVTEAFF,TGTGCCAGCAGCTTTGTCGGGGGAGTGACTGAAGCTTTCTTT
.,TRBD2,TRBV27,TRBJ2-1,CASSPGLAVYNEQFF,TGTGCCAGCTCACCGGGACTAGCGGTTTACAATGAGCAGTTCTTC